This entry lists 7 T cell receptor beta chains sequenced from one sample in a study of T cells in Graves' hyperthyroidism and ophthalmopathy. The source material, RNA transcripts, was used to amplify TCR beta CDR3 regions. The TCR CDR3 was amplified in a first-round RT-PCR using the HTBI primer set. In TCRdb, the multiplex PCR reads were re-called with MiXCR into one record per CDR3 protein. This table has approximately 610,000 distinct CDR3 sequences, approximately 15% appearing once. The sample comprised blood. These receptors were obtained from a woman aged 40 to 50 with Graves' ophthalmopathy.

This clonotype was counted at least ten times. V usage is TRBV29-1 and J usage is TRBJ2-7, with D perhaps TRBD1 (6 bases). The CDR3 totals 12 residues. Germline CDR1 and CDR2: SQVTM and ANQGSEA. V was shortened by 5 bases and J by 6 bases, with 14 bases between the two germline ends. The CDR3 sequence: CSVLGAQGEQYF. DNA for the CDR3: TGCAGCGTTCTGGGGGCACAAGGCGAGCAGTACTTC.

This clonotype was observed many times. The rearrangement joins TRBV6-1 to TRBJ2-7; D is undetermined. The length of the CDR3 is 14 residues. CDR1 and CDR2 from the germline V gene are MNHNS and SASEGT. The ends were cut back, 4 bases at V and 2 bases at J, with 12 bases in the middle. In DNA form, the CDR3 reads TGTGCCAGCAGTGTTGTGAAATCAACCTACGAGCAGTACTTC. It specifies CASSVVKSTYEQYF.

The CDR3 nucleotides are TGCGCCAGCAGCCAAGATCGAGGGATGGGGCTGAACACTGAAGCTTTCTTT. Amino acids: CASSQDRGMGLNTEAFF. V and J are TRBV4-3 and TRBJ1-1; TRBD1 is a possible D gene (5 bases). This CDR3 is built from 17 residues. Trimming cost V 0 bases and J 0 bases, with 14 bases left between them. Germline loops: CDR1 LGHNA, CDR2 YSLEER.

This clonotype was picked up many times. V is TRBV27 and J is TRBJ2-7; 15 nucleotides match TRBD2. The CDR3 is 13 residues long. CDR1 and CDR2 (germline): MNHEY, SMNVEV (reference sequence). Trimming at V came to 6 bases and at J to 7 bases, leaving 1 base not matched to a gene. CDR3 sequence reads: CASRGLAGGEQYF. CDR3 sequence (DNA): TGTGCCAGCAGAGGACTAGCGGGAGGGGAGCAGTACTTC.

There are many counts of this clonotype. With a much larger clone just one base away, this may be a read error. J is TRBJ2-7 and V is TRBV6-5, with D possibly being TRBD1 or TRBD2 (5 bases each). V lost 2 bases and J 2 bases, leaving 7 bases between the germline ends. The germline V gene encodes CDR1 MNHEY and CDR2 SVGAGI. The CDR3 consists of 13 residues. The CDR3 DNA follows: TGTGCCAGCAGTTACCGGGACGCCTACGAGCAGTACTTC. This gives the protein CASSYRDAYEQYF.

This clonotype was observed at least ten times. J is TRBJ1-1 and V is TRBV6-4, with D hard to call. CDR3 length: 17 residues. Trimming cost V 2 bases and J 1 base, with 17 bases left between them. CDR1 MRHNA and CDR2 SNTAGT come from the germline V gene. In DNA, the CDR3 is TGTGCCAGCAGTGACCGTCGTAGCACGACGAAGAACACTGAAGCTTTCTTT. It translates to CASSDRRSTTKNTEAFF.

This clonotype occurred many times. The chain uses TRBV7-2 and TRBJ2-5; TRBD1 matches at 7 bases. This CDR3 has 14 amino acids. CDR1 is SGHTA and CDR2 is FQGNSA in the germline V gene. With 3 bases clipped from V and 5 bases from J, the junction kept 6 bases outside the gene matches. CDR3 region: CASSLTGLGETQYF. CDR3 bases: TGTGCCAGCAGCTTGACAGGGCTGGGGGAGACCCAGTACTTC.